A single TCR beta chain is shown here with its context. Its antigen remains undetermined. The input lacks base qualities; no much larger clone sits a single base away. Participants were included only if at least one PBMC sample before ART initiation and at least two post-ART samples were available. Every participant with HIV received treatment in the United States of America. Before DNA extraction, cryopreserved samples of about 1-10 million PBMC were thawed and washed. At the time of the earliest PBMC sample, participants with HIV were aged between about 23 and 54 years. PBMC samples from each participant spanned 1-4 timepoints before ART initiation and 2-8 timepoints after ART initiation, with a median of 7 samples. For every participant, serial HIV viral load, CD4+ T-cell count, ART history and demographic data were obtained. A Qiagen kit on a QIAcube was used to extract genomic DNA from unsorted PBMC, with samples processed in batches of 12.

The sample is drawn from a study of long-term antiretroviral therapy in people with HIV (dated 2022 in TCRdb). Regarding the research as a whole: The earliest samples were collected roughly a decade before the 2015 WHO recommendation for immediate ART, at a time when ART was usually postponed until CD4 counts fell. Test extractions of a monoclonal T-cell line alongside fewer than 40 polyclonal samples showed no cross-contamination during QIAcube processing. A total of about 190 cryopreserved PBMC samples were contributed to the cohort by 30 adults with confirmed HIV infection, with samples collected serially over a mean of 6 years (range 1-12). Whether ART initiation and durable HIV suppression were associated with changes in peripheral blood TRB repertoire composition and diversity was tested in a retrospective serial study. Of the 30 or so participants with HIV, roughly 10 were female.

Points the paper makes about the study in general: At every time point, the repertoire was dominated by expanded TRB clones first identified before ART initiation, although this dominance fluctuated and, in many PLHIV, declined after ART. Inferences about post-ART repertoire changes were limited because no data were available on ART adherence, viral resistance or therapy changes. Because pre-ART samples had limited cell numbers, unsorted PBMC were profiled rather than sorted CD4+ and CD8+ T cells. CDR3 length ranges in HIV repertoires were narrower than in controls, and network structure suggested an antigen-experienced repertoire with only a slight naive shift after ART. ART initiation was associated with a significant increase in TRB diversity, but diversity stayed significantly below transplant donor controls even after long-term ART. Samples dated from the mid-2000s to the late 2010s, and the ART regimens used may be less effective than current ones. Because PBMC availability was limited, only the TCR beta chain was sequenced, with no alpha chain pairing.

The immunoSEQ hsTCRB v3.0 assay was used at survey level resolution to sequence the TRB variable region. TRB sequencing targeted a depth of about 40,000-55,000 T-cell genomes per sample. TRB libraries were pooled and sequenced on an Illumina MiSeq using a v3 150-cycle kit. Regarding the original processing steps: Repertoire analysis was run in R within a reproducible Nextflow workflow that covered QC, data transformation and analysis. Custom analyses were implemented in LymphoSeq2, an R package for AIRR-Seq data exploration. Four samples that yielded fewer than 5000 total TRB sequences were excluded, so that approximately 200 HIV repertoires were analyzed. Among the 200 or so HIV repertoires that were kept, 59 were collected before ART initiation and roughly 130 were collected after ART initiation. Repertoires were downsampled to 5000 TRB nucleotide sequences, and summary statistics were averaged over 100 downsampling iterations. The analysis kept only TRB sequences whose CDR3 regions were at least seven amino acids long. Diversity was assessed using a clonality score derived from Shannon entropy and using the Gini coefficient. In the repertoire networks, any two of the top 5000 CDR3 amino acid sequences were connected whenever the two sequences differed by an edit distance of one. For TRB CDR3 amino acid sequences, GLIPH2 was used to predict antigen specificity groups and MHC restriction. CDR3 amino acid sequences were matched against VDJdb and McPAS-TCR to flag known CMV, EBV, HIV or tissue antigen associations. Pre-ART, post-ART and control groups were compared with Wilcoxon signed-rank tests and Holm-Bonferroni correction. TCRdb holds this immuneACCESS table with in-frame rearrangements only. Some clones are missing; in checked studies, unresolved V genes explain under half, and the rest has no known cause. Clonal size and the V and J genes are those of that table, whereas D and trimming came from the DNA. This sample is represented by more than 20,000 clones; 75% to 90% of them were singletons. 8.8% of the sample goes to the ten largest clones.

Between the V and J ends, shortened by 0 bases and 4 bases respectively, the junction contains 5 bases. The germline V gene (reference sequence) gives CDR1 as SGHNT and CDR2 as YYREEE. The CDR3 sequence holds 13 residues, the cysteine and phenylalanine included. The kept DNA is CDR3 alone, 39 bases in frame from the first base. The clonotype was recovered from a woman in her forties with HIV. The sample was unsorted PBMCs, taken 1.2 years after starting antiretroviral therapy. Rearrangement joined TRBV5-4 to TRBJ2-1; no D gene call is confident. Read as DNA, the sequence is TGTGCCAGCAGCTTGGAAACGTACAATGAGCAGTTCTTC. The resulting protein is CASSLETYNEQFF.